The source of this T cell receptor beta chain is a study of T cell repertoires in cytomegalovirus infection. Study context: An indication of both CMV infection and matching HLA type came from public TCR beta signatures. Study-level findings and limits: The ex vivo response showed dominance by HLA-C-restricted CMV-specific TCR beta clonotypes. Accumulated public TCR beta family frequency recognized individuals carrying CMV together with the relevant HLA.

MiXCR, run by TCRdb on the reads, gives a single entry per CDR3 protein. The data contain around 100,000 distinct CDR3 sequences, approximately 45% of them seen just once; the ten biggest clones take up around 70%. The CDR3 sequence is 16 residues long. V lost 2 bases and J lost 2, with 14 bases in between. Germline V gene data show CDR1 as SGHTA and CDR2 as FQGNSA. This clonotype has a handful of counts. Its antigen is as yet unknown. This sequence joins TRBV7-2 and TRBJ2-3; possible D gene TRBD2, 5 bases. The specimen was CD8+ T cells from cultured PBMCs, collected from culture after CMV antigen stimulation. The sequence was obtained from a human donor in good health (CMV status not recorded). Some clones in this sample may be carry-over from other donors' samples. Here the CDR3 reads CASSLIRDKTTDTQYF. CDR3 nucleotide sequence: TGTGCCAGCAGCTTAATCCGGGATAAGACCACAGATACGCAGTATTTT. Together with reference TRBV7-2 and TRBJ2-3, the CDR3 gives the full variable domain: GAGVSQSPSNKVTEKGKDVELRCDPISGHTALYWYRQSLGQGLEFLIYFQGNSAPDKSGLPSDRFSAERTGGSVSTLTIQRTQQEDSAVYLCASSLIRDKTTDTQYFGPGTRLTVL.